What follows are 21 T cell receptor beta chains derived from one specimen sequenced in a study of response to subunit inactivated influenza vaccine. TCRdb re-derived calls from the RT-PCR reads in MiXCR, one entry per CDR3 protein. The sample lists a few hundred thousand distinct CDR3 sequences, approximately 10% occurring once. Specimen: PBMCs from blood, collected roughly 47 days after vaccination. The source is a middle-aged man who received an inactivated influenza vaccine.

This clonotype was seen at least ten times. CDR3 protein: CSVEDQGAADTQYF. In DNA form, the CDR3 reads TGCAGCGTTGAAGATCAGGGGGCCGCAGATACGCAGTATTTT. V is TRBV29-1 and J is TRBJ2-3, with TRBD1 matching 8 bases. The V gene end was trimmed by 0 bases and the J gene end by 4 bases; junction bases not matched to a gene: 3. Germline lookup yields CDR1 SQVTM and CDR2 ANQGSEA. The CDR3 runs to 14 residues.

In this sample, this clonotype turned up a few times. The CDR3 DNA reads as TGTGCCAGCAGTGTCGACAGGGGGCTCGAGACCCAGTACTTC. It is translated as CASSVDRGLETQYF. The chain uses TRBV2 and TRBJ2-5, with TRBD1 matching over 10 bases. Trimming removed 4 bases from V and 5 bases from J; junction bases left unmatched: 4. Germline lookup yields CDR1 SNHLY and CDR2 FYNNEI. This CDR3 region has 14 residues.

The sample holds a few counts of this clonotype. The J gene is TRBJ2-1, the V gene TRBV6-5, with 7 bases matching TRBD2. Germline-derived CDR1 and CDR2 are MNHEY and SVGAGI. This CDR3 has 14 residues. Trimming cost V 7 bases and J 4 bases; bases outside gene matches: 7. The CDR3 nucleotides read TGTGCCAGCATTATTAGCGGGTTTTACAATGAGCAGTTCTTC. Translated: CASIISGFYNEQFF.

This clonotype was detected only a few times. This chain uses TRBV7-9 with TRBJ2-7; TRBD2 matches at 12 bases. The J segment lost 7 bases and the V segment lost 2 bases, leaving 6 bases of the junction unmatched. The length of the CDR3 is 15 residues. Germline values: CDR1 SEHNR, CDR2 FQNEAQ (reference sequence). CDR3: CASSLRLAGEWEQYF. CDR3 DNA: TGTGCCAGCAGCTTACGACTAGCGGGAGAGTGGGAGCAGTACTTC. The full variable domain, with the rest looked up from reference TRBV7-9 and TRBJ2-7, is DTGVSQNPRHKITKRGQNVTFRCDPISEHNRLYWYRQTLGQGPEFLTYFQNEAQLEKSRLLSDRFSAERPKGSFSTLEIQRTEQGDSAMYLCASSLRLAGEWEQYFGPGTRLTVT.

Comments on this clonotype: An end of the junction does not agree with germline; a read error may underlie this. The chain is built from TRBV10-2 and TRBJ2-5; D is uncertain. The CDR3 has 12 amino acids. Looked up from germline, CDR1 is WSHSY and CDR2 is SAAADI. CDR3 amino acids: CTSSGVLETQYF. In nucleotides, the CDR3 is TGCACCAGCAGTGGGGTGTTAGAGACCCAGTACTTC.

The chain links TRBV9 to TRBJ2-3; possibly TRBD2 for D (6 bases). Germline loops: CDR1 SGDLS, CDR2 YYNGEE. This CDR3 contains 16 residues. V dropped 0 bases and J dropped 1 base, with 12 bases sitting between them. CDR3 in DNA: TGTGCCAGCAGCGTAGGTGGTAGCGGCCGCACAGATACGCAGTATTTT. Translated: CASSVGGSGRTDTQYF.

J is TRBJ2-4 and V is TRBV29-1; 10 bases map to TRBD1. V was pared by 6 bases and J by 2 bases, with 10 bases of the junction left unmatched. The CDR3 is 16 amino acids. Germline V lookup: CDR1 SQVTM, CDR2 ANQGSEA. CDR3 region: CSVPGGQGKPKNIQYF. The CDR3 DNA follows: TGCAGCGTACCCGGGGGACAGGGGAAGCCCAAAAACATTCAGTACTTC.

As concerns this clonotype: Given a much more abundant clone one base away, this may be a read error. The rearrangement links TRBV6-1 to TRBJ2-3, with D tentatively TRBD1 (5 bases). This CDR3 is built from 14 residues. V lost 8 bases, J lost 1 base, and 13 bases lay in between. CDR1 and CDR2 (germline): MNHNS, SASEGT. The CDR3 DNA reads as TGTGCCAGCCACGACAAGGGGCGCACAGATACGCAGTATTTT. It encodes CASHDKGRTDTQYF.

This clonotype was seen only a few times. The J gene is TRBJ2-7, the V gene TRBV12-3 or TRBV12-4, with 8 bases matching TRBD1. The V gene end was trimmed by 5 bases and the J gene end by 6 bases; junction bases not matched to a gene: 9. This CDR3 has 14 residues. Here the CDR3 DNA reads TGTGCCAGCAGTCCTCCGGACAGGGTTGGCGAGCAGTACTTC. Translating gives CASSPPDRVGEQYF.

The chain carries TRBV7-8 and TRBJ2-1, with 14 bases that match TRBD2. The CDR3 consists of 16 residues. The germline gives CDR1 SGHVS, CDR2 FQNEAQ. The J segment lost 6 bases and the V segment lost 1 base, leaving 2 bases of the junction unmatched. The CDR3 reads CASSLEGLAGVNEQFF. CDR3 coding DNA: TGTGCCAGCAGCTTAGAGGGACTAGCGGGAGTCAATGAGCAGTTCTTC.

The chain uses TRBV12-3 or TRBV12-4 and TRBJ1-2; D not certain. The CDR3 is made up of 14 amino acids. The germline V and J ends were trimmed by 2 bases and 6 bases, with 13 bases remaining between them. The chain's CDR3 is CASSLYIWVNGYTF. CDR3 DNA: TGTGCCAGCAGTTTATATATCTGGGTCAATGGCTACACCTTC.

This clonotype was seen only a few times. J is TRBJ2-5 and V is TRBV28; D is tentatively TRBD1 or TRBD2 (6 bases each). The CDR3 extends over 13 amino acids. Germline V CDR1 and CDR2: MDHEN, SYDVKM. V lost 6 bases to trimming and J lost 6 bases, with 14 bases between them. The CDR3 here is CASRSTGRQTQYF. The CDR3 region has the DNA TGTGCCAGCAGGTCCACAGGGAGGCAGACCCAGTACTTC.

CDR3 protein: CASSQVGTVSNQPQHF. In DNA form, the CDR3 reads TGCGCCAGCAGCCAAGTTGGGACAGTGAGCAATCAGCCCCAGCATTTT. The V and J genes are TRBV4-1 and TRBJ1-5; 7 nucleotides line up with TRBD1. The J segment lost 1 base and the V segment lost 1 base, leaving 4 bases of the junction unmatched. Germline CDR1 and CDR2: MGHRA and YSYEKL. The CDR3 spans 16 residues.

The CDR3 DNA is TGTGCCAGCAGCCAACTGGGGGGTACTGAAGCTTTCTTT. It translates to CASSQLGGTEAFF. The chain is built from TRBV4-2 and TRBJ1-1; D may be TRBD1 (5 bases). The germline V gene encodes CDR1 LGHNA and CDR2 YNFKEQ. The V end was cut by 2 bases, the J end by 5 bases, with 9 bases between. The CDR3 runs 13 residues.

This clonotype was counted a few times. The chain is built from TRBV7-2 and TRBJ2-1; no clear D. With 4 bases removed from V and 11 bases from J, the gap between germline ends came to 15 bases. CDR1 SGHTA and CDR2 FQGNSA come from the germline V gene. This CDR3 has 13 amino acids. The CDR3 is CASSSRVSPQQFF. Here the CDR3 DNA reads TGTGCCAGCAGCTCCCGAGTGAGCCCTCAGCAGTTCTTC. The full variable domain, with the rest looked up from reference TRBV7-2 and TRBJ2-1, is GAGVSQSPSNKVTEKGKDVELRCDPISGHTALYWYRQSLGQGLEFLIYFQGNSAPDKSGLPSDRFSAERTGGSVSTLTIQRTQQEDSAVYLCASSSRVSPQQFFGPGTRLTVL.

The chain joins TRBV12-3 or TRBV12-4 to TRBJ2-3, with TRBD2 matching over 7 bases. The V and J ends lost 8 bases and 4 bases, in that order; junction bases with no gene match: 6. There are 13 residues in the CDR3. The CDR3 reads CASSAGVADTQYF. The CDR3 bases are TGTGCCAGCTCGGCGGGGGTGGCAGATACGCAGTATTTT.

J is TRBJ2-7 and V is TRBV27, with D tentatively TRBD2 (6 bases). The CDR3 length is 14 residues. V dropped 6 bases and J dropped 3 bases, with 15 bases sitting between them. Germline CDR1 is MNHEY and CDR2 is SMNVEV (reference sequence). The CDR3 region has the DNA TGTGCCAGCAGCCATGAGCCGACTAGCTACGAGCAGTACTTC. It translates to CASSHEPTSYEQYF.

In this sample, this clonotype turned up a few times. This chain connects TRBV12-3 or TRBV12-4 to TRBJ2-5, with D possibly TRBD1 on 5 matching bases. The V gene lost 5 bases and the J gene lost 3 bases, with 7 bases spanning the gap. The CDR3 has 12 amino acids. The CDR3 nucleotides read TGTGCCAGCAGTCGACAGAAAGAGACCCAGTACTTC. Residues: CASSRQKETQYF.

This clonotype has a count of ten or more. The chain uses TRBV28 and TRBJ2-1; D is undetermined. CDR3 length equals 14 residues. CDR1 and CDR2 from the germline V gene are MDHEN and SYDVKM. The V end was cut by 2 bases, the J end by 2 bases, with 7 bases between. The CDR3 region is CASSLLATYNEQFF. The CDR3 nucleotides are TGTGCCAGCAGTTTACTCGCGACCTACAATGAGCAGTTCTTC. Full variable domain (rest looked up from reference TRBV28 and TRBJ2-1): DVKVTQSSRYLVKRTGEKVFLECVQDMDHENMFWYRQDPGLGLRLIYFSYDVKMKEKGDIPEGYSVSREKKERFSLILESASTNQTSMYLCASSLLATYNEQFFGPGTRLTVL.

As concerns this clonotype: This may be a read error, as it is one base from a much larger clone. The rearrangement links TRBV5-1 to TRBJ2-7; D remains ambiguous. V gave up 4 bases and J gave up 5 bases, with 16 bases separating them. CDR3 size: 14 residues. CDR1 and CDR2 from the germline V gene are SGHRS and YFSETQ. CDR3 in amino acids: CASSPNPLLNEQYF. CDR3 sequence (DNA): TGCGCCAGCAGCCCGAACCCTCTTCTGAACGAGCAGTACTTC. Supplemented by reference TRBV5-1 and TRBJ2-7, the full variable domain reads KAGVTQTPRYLIKTRGQQVTLSCSPISGHRSVSWYQQTPGQGLQFLFEYFSETQRNKGNFPGRFSGRQFSNSRSEMNVSTLELGDSALYLCASSPNPLLNEQYFGPGTRLTVT.

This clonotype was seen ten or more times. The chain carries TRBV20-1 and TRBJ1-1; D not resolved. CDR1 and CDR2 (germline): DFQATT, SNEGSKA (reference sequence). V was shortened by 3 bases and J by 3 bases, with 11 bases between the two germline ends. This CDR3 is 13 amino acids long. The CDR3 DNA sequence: TGCAGTGCTAGGGTTTTCGGGGACACTGAAGCTTTCTTT. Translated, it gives CSARVFGDTEAFF.